This TCR beta chain was sequenced for a study of blood T cell repertoires in COVID-19. Each participant's cohort was designated according to participant-reported clinical history. Profiled with immunoSEQ multiplex PCR; TCRdb holds only in-frame clones, not every one. The sample lists approximately 280,000 clones, about 90% occurring once. CDR1 is SGHRS and CDR2 is YFSETQ in the germline V gene. The CDR3 is made up of 14 amino acids. Trimming removed 4 bases from V and 3 bases from J; junction bases left unmatched: 5. J is TRBJ1-1 and V is TRBV5-1, with 8 bases matching TRBD1. Sequencing was carried out using PBMCs or T cells enriched from blood (not recorded which). This TCR came from a woman aged 55-70 years who had recovered from COVID-19. The CDR3 spells CASSIQGVDTEAFF. The CDR3 DNA is TGCGCCAGCAGCATACAGGGGGTAGACACTGAAGCTTTCTTT.